What follows is one T cell receptor beta chain and its context. Germline values: CDR1 MGHDK, CDR2 SYGVNS. V was clipped by 6 bases and J by 8 bases, with 19 bases between them. The CDR3 is made up of 14 amino acids. The sample comes from a study of identifying expanded T cells in peripheral blood. Repertoires were generated with immunoSEQ multiplex PCR, while TCRdb's copy carries only in-frame clones and drops some. The sample includes over 90,000 clones, approximately 86% of them seen just once. Sequencing used blood. The chain links TRBV25-1 to TRBJ1-2; D unclear. This TCR was sampled from a person aged 18-70 years in good health. For the CDR3, the DNA is TGTGCCAGCAGAGACCGCGACTCTCCCTACGGCTACACCTTC. It encodes CASRDRDSPYGYTF.